These T cell receptor beta chains were read from a single sample in a study of cytomegalovirus exposure and HLA in healthy donors. The method was immunoSEQ multiplex PCR; TCRdb's version includes in-frame clones alone and lacks a portion of them. The table shows around 180,000 clones, with 86% occurring only once. The sample taken for sequencing was PBMCs. Receptors originate from a woman younger than 30 in good health and CMV-seronegative. The CDR3 runs from the conserved cysteine through the conserved F or W. A D gene is named only where the DNA matches it firmly. The size entry is marked missing in some rows and otherwise reads once, few, many or a size class.

J gene,D gene,clone size,V gene,CDR3 protein,CDR3 DNA
TRBJ2-7,.,.,TRBV20-1,CSATDEDEQYF,TGCAGTGCTACCGATGAGGACGAGCAGTACTTC
TRBJ2-2,.,.,TRBV30,CARFNRADGELFF,TGTGCCCGATTTAACAGGGCCGACGGGGAGCTGTTTTTT
TRBJ1-4,.,.,TRBV6-1,CASSELLTAKLFF,TGTGCCAGCAGTGAGTTACTGACAGCGAAACTGTTTTTT
TRBJ1-2,TRBD1,.,TRBV19,CASTTQGWDYGYTF,TGTGCCAGTACCACACAGGGGTGGGACTATGGCTACACCTTC
TRBJ2-5,.,.,TRBV4-1,CASSQAGGVFQETQYF,TGCGCCAGCAGCCAAGCAGGCGGGGTCTTCCAAGAGACCCAGTACTTC
TRBJ1-5,TRBD1,once,TRBV19,CASSRGHRGPKNQPQHF,TGTGCCAGTAGTAGGGGCCACAGGGGGCCCAAGAATCAGCCCCAGCATTTT
TRBJ2-5,TRBD1,.,TRBV27,CASSLSSGQGAEYQETQYF,TGTGCCAGCAGTTTATCGTCCGGGCAGGGGGCCGAGTACCAAGAGACCCAGTACTTC
TRBJ1-5,.,.,TRBV18,CASSPPQSGFSNQPQHF,TGTGCCAGCTCACCACCGCAGTCGGGGTTTAGCAATCAGCCCCAGCATTTT
TRBJ2-2,TRBD1,few,TRBV5-4,CASSRQGDSGELFF,TGTGCCAGCAGCCGACAGGGTGATAGCGGGGAGCTGTTTTTT
TRBJ2-3,.,.,TRBV14,CASSRRTSTDTQYF,TGTGCCAGCAGCCGGAGAACTAGCACAGATACGCAGTATTTT
TRBJ2-7,TRBD1,.,TRBV27,CASKGSRDRFQYF,TGTGCCAGCAAAGGATCCCGGGACAGATTCCAGTACTTC
TRBJ1-4,.,.,TRBV7-9,CASSLSLNEKLFF,TGTGCCAGCAGCTTATCTCTGAATGAAAAACTGTTTTTT
TRBJ1-2,TRBD1,.,TRBV9,CASSVRTGYGYTF,TGTGCCAGCAGCGTTCGGACAGGATATGGCTACACCTTC
TRBJ1-2,TRBD1,few,TRBV5-4,CASSLAGDRGYGYTF,TGTGCCAGCAGCTTGGCCGGGGACAGAGGATATGGCTACACCTTC
TRBJ2-2,.,.,TRBV5-4,CASKSGNYTGELFF,TGTGCCAGCAAGAGCGGTAACTACACCGGGGAGCTGTTTTTT
TRBJ2-2,TRBD2,once,TRBV5-1,CASSFVSGSVAGELFF,TGCGCCAGCAGCTTCGTAAGCGGGAGCGTGGCCGGGGAGCTGTTTTTT
TRBJ1-1,.,few,TRBV10-2,CASSDQGLITEAFF,TGCGCCAGCAGTGATCAGGGGTTGATCACTGAAGCTTTCTTT
TRBJ2-7,TRBD1,.,TRBV4-1,CASSQGQGDYEQYF,TGCGCCAGCAGCCAAGGACAGGGAGACTACGAGCAGTACTTC